The 30 T cell receptor beta chains given below trace back to one sample, sequenced in a study of cytomegalovirus exposure and HLA in healthy donors. PCR primers comprised 60 Vbeta and 13 Jbeta primers. TCRdb's copy holds only in-frame clones and misses some; the assay was immunoSEQ multiplex PCR. The sample records around 180,000 clones, more than 75% being singletons. The sequenced material came from PBMCs. The receptors here all came from a girl less than two years old in good health and CMV-seronegative.

The chain couples TRBV6-4 to TRBJ2-3; TRBD2 aligns across 9 bases. Per the germline V gene, CDR1 is MRHNA and CDR2 is SNTAGT. The CDR3 spans 16 residues. J gave up 0 bases and V 2 bases, and 3 bases lay outside the gene matches. The CDR3, as DNA: TGTGCCAGCAGTGACAACCTAGCGGGGAGCACAGATACGCAGTATTTT. Translated: CASSDNLAGSTDTQYF.

This chain joins TRBV18 and TRBJ1-1; TRBD1 agrees at 9 bases. This CDR3 spans 17 amino acids. Germline V gene data show CDR1 as KGHSH and CDR2 as LQKENI. V lost 6 bases, J lost 1 base, and 12 bases stayed unmatched. The CDR3 spells CASSRTPSTGGNTEAFF. CDR3 nucleotides: TGTGCCAGCTCCCGAACTCCATCGACAGGGGGGAACACTGAAGCTTTCTTT.

V gene TRBV6-6 combines with J gene TRBJ2-1, with D possibly being TRBD1 (6 bases). CDR3 length equals 15 residues. Germline V gives CDR1 MNHNY, CDR2 SVGAGI (reference sequence). Trimming left V 3 bases short and J 2 bases short, with 11 bases between. The CDR3 sequence is CASSYIQGAYNEQFF. The CDR3 DNA sequence: TGTGCCAGCAGTTATATACAGGGCGCCTACAATGAGCAGTTCTTC.

The chain combines TRBV7-3 with TRBJ2-3, with 7 bases that match TRBD2. The trim removed 3 bases at V and 2 bases at J, leaving 2 bases unmatched. Germline-derived CDR1 and CDR2 are SGHTA and FQGTGA. The CDR3 spans 14 residues. The CDR3 loop reads CASSFGTNTDTQYF. The CDR3 DNA reads as TGTGCCAGCAGCTTCGGGACTAACACAGATACGCAGTATTTT. The entire variable domain, with the rest obtained from reference TRBV7-3 and TRBJ2-3, is as follows: GAGVSQTPSNKVTEKGKYVELRCDPISGHTALYWYRQSLGQGPEFLIYFQGTGAADDSGLPNDRFFAVRPEGSVSTLKIQRTERGDSAVYLCASSFGTNTDTQYFGPGTRLTVL.

This chain links TRBV30 with TRBJ1-6, with a weak D call TRBD1 (6 bases). Germline assignment: CDR1 GTSNPN and CDR2 SVGIG (reference sequence). The CDR3 contains 14 residues. Trimming shortened V by 6 bases and J by 5 bases, and 14 bases separated the two germline ends. CDR3 DNA sequence: TGTGCCTGCCTACCGGGACACCATAATTCACCCCTCCACTTT. It specifies CACLPGHHNSPLHF.

This rearrangement joins TRBV5-1 to TRBJ2-3, with D possibly matching TRBD1 (6 bases). The CDR3 spans 17 residues. The germline V gene has CDR1 SGHRS and CDR2 YFSETQ. V lost 5 bases and J lost 2, with 21 bases in between. CDR3 amino acids: CASSSSGTPSFTDTQYF. CDR3 DNA sequence: TGCGCCAGCAGTAGCTCCGGGACACCTTCCTTCACAGATACGCAGTATTTT.

V gene TRBV10-3 combines with J gene TRBJ1-1; D is perhaps TRBD1 (5 bases). Germline V CDR1 and CDR2: ENHRY, SYGVKD. V shed 4 bases and J shed 6 bases, with 12 bases lying between them. The CDR3 runs 13 residues. The CDR3 bases are TGTGCCATCAGTGGAGGAGGGGATCCTGAAGCTTTCTTT. Its translation is CAISGGGDPEAFF.

The chain carries TRBV7-8 and TRBJ2-1; 11 nucleotides align to TRBD2. The V and J ends lost 5 bases and 5 bases, in that order; junction bases with no gene match: 14. Germline CDR1 and CDR2: SGHVS and FQNEAQ. This CDR3 has 18 amino acids. CDR3 loop: CASSRTPFSGRGNNEQFF. CDR3 sequence (DNA): TGTGCCAGCAGCCGCACGCCCTTTAGCGGGAGGGGGAACAATGAGCAGTTCTTC.

In its sample, this clone was seen a few times. The chain uses TRBV9 and TRBJ2-6, with 7 bases that match TRBD2. The CDR3 loop spans 19 amino acids. With 0 bases clipped from V and 0 bases from J, the junction kept 9 bases outside the gene matches. CDR1 is SGDLS, CDR2 YYNGEE, per germline. This CDR3 is CASSVASGGTPSGANVLTF. CDR3 nucleotides: TGTGCCAGCAGCGTAGCATCGGGGGGAACCCCCTCTGGGGCCAACGTCCTGACTTTC.

The chain recombines TRBV5-5 with TRBJ1-2; D ambiguous. V was trimmed by 4 bases and J by 5 bases, leaving 9 bases between them. Germline assignment: CDR1 SGHKS and CDR2 YYEKEE (reference sequence). The CDR3 extends over 12 amino acids. The CDR3 here is CASSQNLYGYTF. CDR3 DNA sequence: TGTGCCAGCAGCCAAAACCTATATGGCTACACCTTC.

The chain links TRBV29-1 to TRBJ1-3; D unresolved. The germline CDR1 and CDR2 sequences are SQVTM and ANQGSEA. This CDR3 is 12 amino acids long. V gave up 4 bases and J gave up 2 bases, with 6 bases separating them. CDR3 in amino acids: CSVVVPGNTIYF. CDR3 DNA sequence: TGCAGCGTTGTAGTCCCTGGAAACACCATATATTTT.

The genes are TRBV2 and TRBJ2-7, with D possibly matching TRBD1 (6 bases). This CDR3 contains 14 residues. Germline CDR1 reads SNHLY; CDR2 reads FYNNEI. Trimming removed 6 bases at V and 2 bases at J, with 14 bases between. In DNA, the CDR3 is TGTGCCAGCAGAATACCAGGGGATCCCTACGAGCAGTACTTC. This gives the protein CASRIPGDPYEQYF.

The rearrangement uses TRBV4-3 and TRBJ2-7, with 9 nucleotides matching TRBD2. There are 15 residues in the CDR3. Germline V lookup: CDR1 LGHNA, CDR2 YSLEER. V was pared by 3 bases and J by 2 bases, with 5 bases of the junction left unmatched. The CDR3 here is CASSQVLAGTYEQYF. CDR3 coding DNA: TGCGCCAGCAGCCAGGTTCTAGCGGGGACCTACGAGCAGTACTTC.

The rearrangement joins TRBV7-9 to TRBJ1-1; no definite D call. Trimming removed 3 bases from V and 1 base from J, with 9 bases in between. In germline, CDR1 is SEHNR, CDR2 FQNEAQ (reference sequence). The CDR3 is 14 residues long. The CDR3 region has the DNA TGTGCCAGCAGCTTCCGGGAATGGAACACTGAAGCTTTCTTT. It specifies CASSFREWNTEAFF.

The chain is built from TRBV4-3 and TRBJ1-1; D ambiguous. Between the trimmed V and J ends, which lost 0 bases and 4 bases, there was a span of 12 bases. The CDR3 has 15 residues. Germline V lookup: CDR1 LGHNA, CDR2 YSLEER. DNA for the CDR3: TGCGCCAGCAGCCAAGATATTCGGGGAGGCACTGAAGCTTTCTTT. Translated: CASSQDIRGGTEAFF.

The chain is built from TRBV6-5 and TRBJ1-1, with 9 bases identical to TRBD1. CDR3 size: 14 residues. V shed 8 bases and J 7 bases; nucleotides not matched to a gene: 11. The germline CDR1 and CDR2 sequences are MNHEY and SVGAGI. CDR3: CASGHRTGASEAFF. The CDR3 nucleotides are TGTGCCAGCGGTCACCGGACAGGGGCGAGTGAAGCTTTCTTT.

The chain combines TRBV19 with TRBJ1-4; a weak D match, TRBD1 (6 bases). CDR1 is LNHDA, CDR2 SQIVND, per germline (reference sequence). The CDR3 sequence is 14 residues long. Trimming stripped 6 bases from V and 4 bases from J, with 12 bases between. CDR3 sequence (DNA): TGTGCCAGTAGCATACAGGGATATAATGAAAAACTGTTTTTT. Its protein is CASSIQGYNEKLFF.

The chain is built from TRBV30 and TRBJ1-4, with D maybe TRBD1 (6 bases). V lost 5 bases and J lost 8, with 15 bases in between. Germline V gives CDR1 GTSNPN, CDR2 SVGIG (reference sequence). This CDR3 has 13 residues. Written as DNA, the CDR3 is TGTGCCTGGGCCACAGGGTTCGGAGAAAAACTGTTTTTT. Its protein is CAWATGFGEKLFF.

This chain uses TRBV7-9 with TRBJ2-3; 7 nucleotides match TRBD2. The germline V gene encodes CDR1 SEHNR and CDR2 FQNEAQ (reference sequence). The CDR3 contains 15 residues. The V segment lost 3 bases and the J segment 4 bases; nucleotides outside the gene matches: 7. The CDR3 DNA reads TGTGCCAGCAGCTTCGCGGGAGAGAGGGCAGATACGCAGTATTTT. This gives the protein CASSFAGERADTQYF.

This chain joins TRBV11-2 and TRBJ2-7; 10 bases line up with TRBD2. The CDR3 is 18 amino acids. V gave up 5 bases and J gave up 4 bases; unmatched junction bases: 17. The germline V gene has CDR1 SGHAT and CDR2 FQNNGV. The CDR3 nucleotides read TGTGCCAGCAGCGCCCAAATTAGCGGGGGGCTAAAGTTATACGAGCAGTACTTC. Its protein is CASSAQISGGLKLYEQYF. Filled out from reference TRBV11-2 and TRBJ2-7, the complete variable domain reads EAGVAQSPRYKIIEKRQSVAFWCNPISGHATLYWYQQILGQGPKLLIQFQNNGVVDDSQLPKDRFSAERLKGVDSTLKIQPAKLEDSAVYLCASSAQISGGLKLYEQYFGPGTRLTVT.

The chain employs TRBV6-5 and TRBJ1-5; tentative D call: TRBD1 (6 bases). The CDR3 runs to 14 residues. V lost 6 bases and J lost 3, with 12 bases in between. The germline V gene has CDR1 MNHEY and CDR2 SVGAGI. In DNA form, the CDR3 reads TGTGCCAGCAGCCAAAGACAGGACAATCAGCCCCAGCATTTT. Encoded protein: CASSQRQDNQPQHF.

This clone is a singleton in its sample. This chain connects TRBV2 to TRBJ2-7; 9 nucleotides align to TRBD1. This CDR3 spans 13 amino acids. Per germline, CDR1 SNHLY and CDR2 FYNNEI. The V and J ends lost 7 bases and 3 bases, in that order; junction bases with no gene match: 4. CDR3 DNA sequence: TGTGCCAGCATGGGGACAGGGTACTACGAGCAGTACTTC. Translated, it gives CASMGTGYYEQYF.

This sequence joins TRBV5-1 and TRBJ2-3; D possibly corresponds to TRBD2 (6 bases). Germline V CDR1 and CDR2: SGHRS, YFSETQ. Trimming took 5 bases from V and 2 from J, leaving 9 bases between them. This CDR3 has 13 amino acids. The CDR3 region is CASRRDSTDTQYF. CDR3 bases: TGCGCCAGCAGAAGGGACTCCACAGATACGCAGTATTTT.

This CDR3 is CASSSKETQYF. CDR3 DNA sequence: TGTGCCAGCAGTTCTAAAGAGACCCAGTACTTC. This sequence joins TRBV2 and TRBJ2-5; D call uncertain. The germline V gene encodes CDR1 SNHLY and CDR2 FYNNEI. The CDR3 runs 11 residues. Trimming stripped 5 bases from V and 3 bases from J, with 4 bases between.

The chain recombines TRBV18 with TRBJ1-1, with 10 bases matching TRBD1. Trimming took 6 bases from V and 1 from J; bases not matched to a gene: 14. Germline CDR1 KGHSH, CDR2 LQKENI. There are 18 residues in the CDR3. The CDR3: CASSRLTGQGLQNTEAFF. CDR3 coding DNA: TGTGCCAGCTCCCGATTGACGGGACAGGGGTTACAGAACACTGAAGCTTTCTTT.

The chain recombines TRBV7-4 with TRBJ2-7; weak D call: TRBD2 (5 bases). Germline-derived CDR1 and CDR2 are SGHVT and SQSDAQ. The V end was cut by 3 bases, the J end by 1 base, with 25 bases between. The CDR3 extends over 19 amino acids. The CDR3 protein is CASSLVDSHFEGPSYEQYF. In nucleotides, the CDR3 is TGTGCCAGCAGCTTGGTGGACTCCCATTTCGAAGGACCATCCTACGAGCAGTACTTC.

The rearrangement links TRBV14 to TRBJ2-7, with D uncertain. V was clipped by 1 base and J by 2 bases, with 12 bases between them. This CDR3 is 15 amino acids long. Germline V gene lookup returns CDR1 SGHDN and CDR2 FVKESK. CDR3 bases: TGTGCCAGCAGCCAAGTACACCGTCAGACCTACGAGCAGTACTTC. It yields the protein CASSQVHRQTYEQYF.

The chain uses TRBV27 and TRBJ2-5; D is possibly TRBD1 (6 bases). The DNA end favors TRBJ2-7, so the J call may be wrong. CDR3 size: 14 residues. Germline CDR1 MNHEY, CDR2 SMNVEV (reference sequence). DNA of the CDR3: TGTGCCAGCAGTTCCTACAGGGAAGCCTACGAGCAGTACTTC. Its translation: CASSSYREAYEQYF.

The chain is built from TRBV9 and TRBJ2-7, with 12 positions matching TRBD2. This CDR3 contains 15 residues. The germline V gene has CDR1 SGDLS and CDR2 YYNGEE. With 0 bases clipped from V and 6 bases from J, the junction kept 4 bases outside the gene matches. The CDR3 sequence: CASSVEPGLAGEQYF. For the CDR3, the DNA is TGTGCCAGCAGCGTAGAGCCGGGACTAGCGGGCGAGCAGTACTTC.

The genes are TRBV15 and TRBJ1-3; tentative D call: TRBD1 (5 bases). Germline loops: CDR1 LNHNV, CDR2 YYDKDF (reference sequence). Trimming left V 4 bases short and J 0 bases short, with 7 bases between. This CDR3 spans 14 amino acids. In DNA form, the CDR3 reads TGTGCCACCAGCAACAGGCCCTCTGGAAACACCATATATTTT. This codes for CATSNRPSGNTIYF.